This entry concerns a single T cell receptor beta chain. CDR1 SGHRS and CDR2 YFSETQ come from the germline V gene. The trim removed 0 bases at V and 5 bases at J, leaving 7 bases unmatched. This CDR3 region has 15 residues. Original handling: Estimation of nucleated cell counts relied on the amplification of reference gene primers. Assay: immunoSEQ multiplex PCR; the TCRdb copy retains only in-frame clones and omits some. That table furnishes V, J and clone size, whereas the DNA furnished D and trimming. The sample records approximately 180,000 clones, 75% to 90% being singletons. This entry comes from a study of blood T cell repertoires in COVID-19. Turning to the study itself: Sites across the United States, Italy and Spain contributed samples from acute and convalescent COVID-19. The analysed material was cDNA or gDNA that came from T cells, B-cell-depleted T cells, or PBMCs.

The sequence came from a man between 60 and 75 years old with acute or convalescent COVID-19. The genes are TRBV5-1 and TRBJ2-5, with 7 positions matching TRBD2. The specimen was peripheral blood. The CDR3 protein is CASSLAGQGGETQYF. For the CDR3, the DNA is TGCGCCAGCAGCTTGGCAGGGCAGGGAGGGGAGACCCAGTACTTC.